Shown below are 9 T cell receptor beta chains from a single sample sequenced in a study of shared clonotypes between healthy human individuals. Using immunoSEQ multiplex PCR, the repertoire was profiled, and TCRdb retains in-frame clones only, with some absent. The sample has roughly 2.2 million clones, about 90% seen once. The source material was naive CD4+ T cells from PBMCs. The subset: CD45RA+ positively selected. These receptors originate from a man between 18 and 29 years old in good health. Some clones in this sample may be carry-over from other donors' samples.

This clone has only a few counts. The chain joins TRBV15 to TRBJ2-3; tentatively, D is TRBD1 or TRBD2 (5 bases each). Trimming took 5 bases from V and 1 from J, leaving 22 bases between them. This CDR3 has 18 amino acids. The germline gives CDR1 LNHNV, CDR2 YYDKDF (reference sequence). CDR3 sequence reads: CATSWDQPYDEGTDTQYF. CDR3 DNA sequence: TGTGCCACCAGCTGGGACCAGCCGTATGACGAAGGCACAGATACGCAGTATTTT.

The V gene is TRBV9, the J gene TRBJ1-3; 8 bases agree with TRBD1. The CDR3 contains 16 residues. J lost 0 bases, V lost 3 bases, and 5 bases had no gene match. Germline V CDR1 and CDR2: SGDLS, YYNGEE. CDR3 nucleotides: TGTGCCAGCAGCGCGGGGGACAGGCGCTCTGGAAACACCATATATTTT. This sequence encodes CASSAGDRRSGNTIYF. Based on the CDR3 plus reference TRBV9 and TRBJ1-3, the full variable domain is DSGVTQTPKHLITATGQRVTLRCSPRSGDLSVYWYQQSLDQGLQFLIQYYNGEERAKGNILERFSAQQFPDLHSELNLSSLELGDSALYFCASSAGDRRSGNTIYFGEGSWLTVV.

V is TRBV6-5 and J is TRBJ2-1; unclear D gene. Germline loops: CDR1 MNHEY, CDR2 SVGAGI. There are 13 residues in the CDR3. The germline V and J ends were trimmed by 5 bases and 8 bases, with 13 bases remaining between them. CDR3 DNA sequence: TGTGCCAGCAGTCCCCACTTCACCGATGAGCAGTTCTTC. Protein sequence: CASSPHFTDEQFF.

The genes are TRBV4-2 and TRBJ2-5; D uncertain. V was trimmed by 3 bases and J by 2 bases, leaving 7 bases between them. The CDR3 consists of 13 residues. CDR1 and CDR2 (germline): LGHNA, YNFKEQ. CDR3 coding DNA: TGTGCCAGCAGCCAGCAAGGTCAAGAGACCCAGTACTTC. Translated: CASSQQGQETQYF.

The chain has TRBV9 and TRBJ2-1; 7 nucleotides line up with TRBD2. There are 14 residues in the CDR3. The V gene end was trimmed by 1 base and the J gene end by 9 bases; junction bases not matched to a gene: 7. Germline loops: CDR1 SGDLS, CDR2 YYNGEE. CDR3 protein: CASSVWTSGPEQFF. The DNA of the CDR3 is TGTGCCAGCAGCGTATGGACTAGTGGGCCTGAGCAGTTCTTC.

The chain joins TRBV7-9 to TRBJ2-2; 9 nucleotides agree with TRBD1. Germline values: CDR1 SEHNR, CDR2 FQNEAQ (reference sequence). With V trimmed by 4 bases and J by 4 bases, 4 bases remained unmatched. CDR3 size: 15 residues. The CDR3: CASSSRDRATGELFF. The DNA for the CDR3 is TGTGCCAGCAGCTCCCGGGACAGGGCCACCGGGGAGCTGTTTTTT.

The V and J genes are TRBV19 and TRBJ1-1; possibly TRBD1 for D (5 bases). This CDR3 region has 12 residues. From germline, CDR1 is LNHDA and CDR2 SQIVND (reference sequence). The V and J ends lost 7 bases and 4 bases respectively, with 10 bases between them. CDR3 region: CASTMRGTEAFF. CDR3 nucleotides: TGTGCCAGTACCATGAGGGGCACTGAAGCTTTCTTT.

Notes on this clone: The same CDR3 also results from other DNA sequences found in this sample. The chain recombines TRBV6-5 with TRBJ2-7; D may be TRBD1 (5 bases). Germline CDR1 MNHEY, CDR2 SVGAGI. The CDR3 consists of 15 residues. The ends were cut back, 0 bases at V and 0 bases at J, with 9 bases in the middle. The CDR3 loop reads CASSYSNTGSYEQYF. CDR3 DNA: TGTGCCAGCAGTTACTCGAACACAGGCTCCTACGAGCAGTACTTC.

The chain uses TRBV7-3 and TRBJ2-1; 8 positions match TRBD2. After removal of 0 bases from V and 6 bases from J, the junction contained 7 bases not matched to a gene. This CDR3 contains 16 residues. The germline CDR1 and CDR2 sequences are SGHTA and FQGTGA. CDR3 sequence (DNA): TGTGCCAGCAGCTTAACTGCGGGAGGAAGCGTCAATGAGCAGTTCTTC. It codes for CASSLTAGGSVNEQFF.